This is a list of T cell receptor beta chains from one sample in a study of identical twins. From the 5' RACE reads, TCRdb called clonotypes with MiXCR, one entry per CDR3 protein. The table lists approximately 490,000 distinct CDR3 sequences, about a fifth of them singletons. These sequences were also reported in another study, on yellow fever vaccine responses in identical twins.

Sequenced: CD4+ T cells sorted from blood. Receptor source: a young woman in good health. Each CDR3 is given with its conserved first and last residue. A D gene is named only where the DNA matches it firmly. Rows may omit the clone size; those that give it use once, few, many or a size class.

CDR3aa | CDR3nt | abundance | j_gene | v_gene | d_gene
CASSYDRGPNTEAFF | TGTGCCAGCAGTTACGACAGGGGGCCGAACACTGAAGCTTTCTTT | few | TRBJ1-1 | TRBV6-5 | TRBD1
CASSIWTGGTGELFF | TGTGCCAGCAGCATATGGACAGGGGGCACCGGGGAGCTGTTTTTT | NA | TRBJ2-2 | TRBV5-4 | TRBD1
CSARNRQGIYNEQFF | TGCAGTGCTAGAAATCGACAGGGGATCTACAATGAGCAGTTCTTC | few | TRBJ2-1 | TRBV20-1 | TRBD1
CASRALNTGELFF | TGCGCCAGCAGGGCATTGAACACCGGGGAGCTGTTTTTT | many | TRBJ2-2 | TRBV4-1 | NA
CASSQEGYRGFNQPQHF | TGCGCCAGCAGCCAAGAGGGTTACAGGGGATTCAATCAGCCCCAGCATTTT | NA | TRBJ1-5 | TRBV4-1 | TRBD1
CASSFSWEGFEQYF | TGTGCCAGCAGTTTTTCGTGGGAGGGCTTCGAGCAGTACTTC | NA | TRBJ2-7 | TRBV6-5 | TRBD2
CASSEAGVGSTQYF | TGCGCCAGCAGTGAGGCGGGGGTAGGCTCGACCCAGTACTTC | NA | TRBJ2-5 | TRBV10-1 | TRBD2
CASSTGGTGANVLTF | TGTGCCAGCAGCACGGGAGGGACTGGGGCCAACGTCCTGACTTTC | few | TRBJ2-6 | TRBV9 | TRBD2
CASRPTGFTQQFF | TGTGCCAGCAGACCGACAGGGTTCACGCAGCAGTTCTTC | many | TRBJ2-1 | TRBV12-3/TRBV12-4 | TRBD1
CASSYAGVLAKNIQYF | TGTGCCAGCAGTTACGCGGGGGTGCTCGCCAAAAACATTCAGTACTTC | NA | TRBJ2-4 | TRBV6-2/TRBV6-3 | TRBD2
CATSDTGTEAFF | TGTGCCACCAGTGATACGGGCACTGAAGCTTTCTTT | few | TRBJ1-1 | TRBV24-1 | NA
CSATGHNTGELFF | TGCAGTGCTACGGGTCATAACACCGGGGAGCTGTTTTTT | NA | TRBJ2-2 | TRBV20-1 | NA
CASSLGGGGTSDTQYF | TGTGCCAGCAGCTTAGGAGGCGGGGGAACATCAGATACGCAGTATTTT | NA | TRBJ2-3 | TRBV7-2 | TRBD2
CASSPRTGVDTEAFF | TGTGCCAGCTCACCTCGGACGGGGGTGGACACTGAAGCTTTCTTT | NA | TRBJ1-1 | TRBV18 | NA
CASRATGAPGNTIYF | TGTGCCAGCAGGGCAACGGGGGCGCCTGGAAACACCATATATTTT | few | TRBJ1-3 | TRBV7-9 | NA
CASRPQGLSNQPQHF | TGTGCCAGCAGACCTCAGGGTCTGAGCAATCAGCCCCAGCATTTT | NA | TRBJ1-5 | TRBV27 | NA
CASSEGGSGGRVSDTQYF | TGTGCCAGCAGTGAAGGCGGATCGGGAGGGCGGGTGTCAGATACGCAGTATTTT | few | TRBJ2-3 | TRBV25-1 | TRBD2
CASSHRGAVPEAFF | TGTGCAAGCAGCCACCGTGGGGCTGTCCCTGAAGCTTTCTTT | NA | TRBJ1-1 | TRBV3-1 | NA
CASSLLGLAGGRTQYF | TGCGCCAGCAGCTTGCTGGGCCTGGCGGGAGGGCGTACCCAGTACTTC | NA | TRBJ2-5 | TRBV5-1 | TRBD2
CAIWFDTGELFF | TGTGCCATCTGGTTTGACACCGGGGAGCTGTTTTTT | few | TRBJ2-2 | TRBV7-3 | NA
CAISESGWPGDTQYF | TGTGCCATCAGTGAGTCCGGCTGGCCGGGGGATACGCAGTATTTT | few | TRBJ2-3 | TRBV10-3 | NA
CAISESGASYEQYF | TGTGCCATCAGTGAAAGTGGGGCCTCCTACGAGCAGTACTTC | NA | TRBJ2-7 | TRBV10-3 | NA
CASSLSPIAGRGDEQFF | TGCGCCAGCAGCTTGTCCCCGATAGCGGGAAGAGGCGATGAGCAGTTCTTC | NA | TRBJ2-1 | TRBV5-1 | TRBD2
CASSLAPVTADTQYF | TGTGCCAGCAGCTTAGCCCCCGTCACGGCAGATACGCAGTATTTT | NA | TRBJ2-3 | TRBV11-3 | NA
CATSDRSGNSYNEQFF | TGTGCCACCAGTGACCGTAGCGGAAACTCCTACAATGAGCAGTTCTTC | few | TRBJ2-1 | TRBV24-1 | NA
CASRPAGTSGRGQMFF | TGTGCCAGCAGACCCGCCGGGACTAGCGGGAGGGGTCAGATGTTCTTC | NA | TRBJ2-1 | TRBV3-1 | TRBD2
CASSTGGINTGELFF | TGTGCCAGTAGTACCGGGGGGATTAACACCGGGGAGCTGTTTTTT | NA | TRBJ2-2 | TRBV19 | TRBD2
CATKDSSDNEQFF | TGCGCCACCAAGGACAGCTCCGACAATGAGCAGTTCTTC | NA | TRBJ2-1 | TRBV5-1 | NA
CSATRQGNVEAFF | TGCAGTGCCACTCGACAGGGTAACGTGGAAGCTTTCTTT | few | TRBJ1-1 | TRBV20-1 | TRBD1
CASRPGINNEQFF | TGTGCCAGCAGGCCCGGGATTAACAATGAGCAGTTCTTC | NA | TRBJ2-1 | TRBV6-2/TRBV6-3 | NA
CASTSAGIAGGTHNEQFF | TGTGCCAGCACCTCAGCGGGTATAGCGGGAGGAACCCACAATGAGCAGTTCTTC | NA | TRBJ2-1 | TRBV12-3/TRBV12-4 | TRBD2
CASSLGTGLHTDTQYF | TGCGCCAGCAGCTTGGGGACAGGGTTGCACACAGATACGCAGTATTTT | few | TRBJ2-3 | TRBV5-1 | TRBD1
CASSSQNLMNTEAFF | TGTGCCAGCAGCTCTCAGAACTTAATGAACACTGAAGCTTTCTTT | few | TRBJ1-1 | TRBV5-6 | NA
CASSPRTSGTNEQYF | TGTGCCAGCAGTCCTCGGACTAGCGGAACTAACGAGCAGTACTTC | few | TRBJ2-7 | TRBV6-1 | TRBD2
CATSQSSGSLPYNEQFF | TGTGCCACCAGTCAGTCCTCCGGGAGTCTACCTTACAATGAGCAGTTCTTC | once | TRBJ2-1 | TRBV24-1 | NA
CASGQVETGELFF | TGTGCCAGCGGACAGGTAGAAACCGGGGAGCTGTTTTTT | NA | TRBJ2-2 | TRBV12-3/TRBV12-4 | TRBD1
CASSLRGRQETQYF | TGTGCCAGCTCACTCAGGGGTAGGCAAGAGACCCAGTACTTC | NA | TRBJ2-5 | TRBV18 | NA
CASSENRVSVNEQFF | TGTGCCAGCAGTGAGAACAGGGTTTCGGTGAATGAGCAGTTCTTC | NA | TRBJ2-1 | TRBV6-4 | NA
CSARGSGGSGANVLTF | TGCAGTGCTAGGGGTAGCGGGGGGTCCGGGGCCAACGTCCTGACTTTC | NA | TRBJ2-6 | TRBV20-1 | TRBD2
CAISERYNSPLHF | TGTGCCATCAGTGAAAGGTATAATTCACCCCTCCACTTT | NA | TRBJ1-6 | TRBV10-3 | NA
CASSQWGAGGADTQYF | TGTGCCAGCAGCCAATGGGGAGCGGGAGGCGCAGATACGCAGTATTTT | few | TRBJ2-3 | TRBV3-1 | TRBD2
CASGLDGTREGFF | TGTGCTAGTGGTTTGGATGGGACTAGAGAAGGGTTCTTC | few | TRBJ2-1 | TRBV12-5 | TRBD2
CASNAPGTGESPLHF | TGCGCCAGCAACGCCCCCGGGACAGGGGAATCACCCCTCCACTTT | few | TRBJ1-6 | TRBV10-2 | TRBD1
CASSYRLAGVNEQFF | TGTGCCAGCAGTTATCGGTTAGCGGGAGTCAATGAGCAGTTCTTC | NA | TRBJ2-1 | TRBV6-2/TRBV6-3 | TRBD2